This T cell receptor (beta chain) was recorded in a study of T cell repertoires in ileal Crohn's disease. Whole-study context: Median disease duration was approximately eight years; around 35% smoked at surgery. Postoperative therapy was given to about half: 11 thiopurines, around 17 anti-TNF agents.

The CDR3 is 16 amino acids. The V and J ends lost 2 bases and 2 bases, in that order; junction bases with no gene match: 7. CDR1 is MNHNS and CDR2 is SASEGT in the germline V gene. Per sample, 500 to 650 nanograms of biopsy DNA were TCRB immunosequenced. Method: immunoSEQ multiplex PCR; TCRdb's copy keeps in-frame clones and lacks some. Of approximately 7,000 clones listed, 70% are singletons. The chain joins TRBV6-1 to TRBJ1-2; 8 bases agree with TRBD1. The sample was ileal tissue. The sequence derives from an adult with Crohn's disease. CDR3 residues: CASSEMGQGANYGYTF. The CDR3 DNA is TGTGCCAGCAGTGAAATGGGGCAGGGGGCGAACTATGGCTACACCTTC.